This T cell receptor (beta chain) was identified in a study of PD-1 blockade in classical Hodgkin lymphoma. Findings and limits, study-wide: Patients newly diagnosed and complete responders had comparable baseline diversity. Reported findings placed baseline TCR diversity lower in newly diagnosed patients (compared with healthy donors).

V was trimmed by 7 bases and J by 6 bases, leaving 16 bases between them. This CDR3 region has 14 residues. Per germline, CDR1 MNHEY and CDR2 SMNVEV (reference sequence). This clone has a single count. No antigen is known for it. Regarding time point: cycle 4 day 1 (C4D1), after five to seven weeks of nivolumab. After autologous stem cell transplantation all patients relapsed, and prior brentuximab vedotin exposure differed between cohorts. Clones were sequenced by immunoSEQ multiplex PCR, and TCRdb holds only the in-frame ones, with some missing. The sample lists around 60,000 clones; 70% to 90% were seen once.

The sequencing used peripheral blood mononuclear cells (PBMCs), collected before the fourth cycle of nivolumab. This chain connects TRBV27 to TRBJ1-5; weak D call: TRBD1 (5 bases). The source is a human donor with classical Hodgkin lymphoma. The CDR3 region has the DNA TGTGCCAGCAATTCTGGGGGAGCGGTTCAGCCCCAGCATTTT. It yields the protein CASNSGGAVQPQHF.